The 15 T cell receptor beta chains presented below share a single source sample, sequenced in a study of blood T cells in healthy people across ages. The authors ran a second PCR of about 7 to 11 cycles using a sample-barcoded 5' primer and a J-beta primer mix. TCRdb called the 5' RACE reads again in MiXCR, with one record for every CDR3 protein. The table lists just over 1 million distinct CDR3 sequences, under 55% of them singletons. Sequencing was done on a sample of blood. The source of these receptors is a woman aged 60-75 years in good health.

The rearrangement uses TRBV19 and TRBJ1-1; 8 nucleotides line up with TRBD1. Per germline, CDR1 LNHDA and CDR2 SQIVND (reference sequence). Unmatched junction bases numbered 4, after V lost 7 bases and J lost 0 bases. There are 14 residues in the CDR3. CDR3 sequence reads: CASIRTGLNTEAFF. The CDR3 nucleotides are TGTGCCAGTATCAGGACAGGGCTGAACACTGAAGCTTTCTTT.

CDR3 sequence: CASSQVASGRYGYTF. The CDR3 DNA reads as TGTGCCAGCAGCCAAGTGGCTTCCGGCCGTTATGGCTACACCTTC. The chain links TRBV14 to TRBJ1-2, with D hard to call. This CDR3 has 15 residues. V was cut by 1 base and J by 5 bases, with 14 bases left in between. From germline, CDR1 is SGHDN and CDR2 FVKESK.

The chain is built from TRBV4-1 and TRBJ2-7; 8 nucleotides agree with TRBD1. The trim removed 0 bases at V and 2 bases at J, leaving 6 bases unmatched. This CDR3 is 16 amino acids long. CDR1 and CDR2 from the germline V gene are MGHRA and YSYEKL. The CDR3 here is CASSQDLGTGAYEQYF. The CDR3 DNA sequence: TGCGCCAGCAGCCAAGATTTGGGGACAGGAGCCTACGAGCAGTACTTC.

The chain carries TRBV5-1 and TRBJ2-3; 9 bases fit TRBD2. This CDR3 is 16 amino acids long. With 0 bases clipped from V and 6 bases from J, the junction kept 8 bases outside the gene matches. CDR1 is SGHRS, CDR2 YFSETQ, per germline. CDR3 protein: CASSLDAGGPGDTQYF. DNA for the CDR3: TGCGCCAGCAGCTTGGATGCGGGAGGGCCGGGCGATACGCAGTATTTT.

This clonotype was detected only once. The rearrangement links TRBV10-3 to TRBJ2-1; a possible D gene is TRBD2 (5 bases). CDR1 is ENHRY and CDR2 is SYGVKD in the germline V gene. V shed 4 bases and J shed 5 bases, with 12 bases lying between them. CDR3 length: 14 amino acids. The CDR3 DNA is TGTGCCATCAGTGCGGAGGAGGAGCACAATGAGCAGTTCTTC. Amino acids: CAISAEEEHNEQFF.

This clonotype was counted many times. The V call is TRBV4-2, the J call TRBJ2-5; 9 bases agree with TRBD2. Germline trimming cut 0 bases from V and 6 bases from J; bases unmatched to any gene: 5. The germline CDR1 and CDR2 sequences are LGHNA and YNFKEQ. This CDR3 has 15 residues. Here the CDR3 DNA reads TGTGCCAGCAGCCAAGAGGGGGGGACTAGCAAGACCCAGTACTTC. Its translation is CASSQEGGTSKTQYF.

CDR3 coding DNA: TGTGCCAGCAGTTTCCGCCAGATTAATTCACCCCTCCACTTT. Encoded protein: CASSFRQINSPLHF. This chain joins TRBV27 and TRBJ1-6; D is undetermined. CDR3 size: 14 residues. Trimming shortened V by 3 bases and J by 6 bases, and 9 bases separated the two germline ends. From germline, CDR1 is MNHEY and CDR2 SMNVEV (reference sequence).

The sample holds one count of this clonotype. V gene TRBV3-1 combines with J gene TRBJ1-4; D is unclear. The V gene's germline CDR1 is LGHDT and CDR2 YNNKEL (reference sequence). The CDR3 loop spans 15 amino acids. Trimming stripped 3 bases from V and 4 bases from J, with 12 bases between. CDR3 in amino acids: CASSQVAAHNEKLFF. The CDR3 bases are TGTGCCAGCAGCCAGGTCGCGGCCCATAATGAAAAACTGTTTTTT.

The chain uses TRBV5-1 and TRBJ2-4; 7 positions match TRBD1. Germline values: CDR1 SGHRS, CDR2 YFSETQ. V was pared by 0 bases and J by 13 bases, with 10 bases of the junction left unmatched. CDR3 length: 14 residues. The chain's CDR3 is CASSLGQGFKEQYF. The CDR3 DNA reads as TGCGCCAGCAGCTTGGGACAGGGTTTCAAGGAGCAGTACTTC. Supplemented by reference TRBV5-1 and TRBJ2-4, the full variable domain reads KAGVTQTPRYLIKTRGQQVTLSCSPISGHRSVSWYQQTPGQGLQFLFEYFSETQRNKGNFPGRFSGRQFSNSRSEMNVSTLELGDSALYLCASSLGQGFKEQYFGAGTRLSVL.

The gene calls are TRBV18 and TRBJ2-1; no clear D. Germline values: CDR1 KGHSH, CDR2 LQKENI. This CDR3 region has 13 residues. V was cut by 8 bases and J by 4 bases, with 12 bases left in between. In DNA form, the CDR3 reads TGTGCCAGCGACCTAGGGCTATACAATGAGCAGTTCTTC. Translated: CASDLGLYNEQFF.

This chain uses TRBV24-1 with TRBJ2-3; TRBD2 matches 7 bases. Unmatched junction bases numbered 3, after V lost 7 bases and J lost 0 bases. Germline values: CDR1 KGHDR, CDR2 SFDVKD. The CDR3 loop spans 14 amino acids. CDR3 in amino acids: CATRSGTSTDTQYF. The CDR3 DNA follows: TGTGCCACCAGAAGCGGGACTAGCACAGATACGCAGTATTTT.

The chain joins TRBV27 to TRBJ2-4; D perhaps matches TRBD2 (6 bases). The J call is uncertain, as TRBJ2-7 better fits the DNA end. Looked up from germline, CDR1 is MNHEY and CDR2 is SMNVEV (reference sequence). This CDR3 contains 14 residues. Here the CDR3 DNA reads TGTGCCAGCTCGGGCGGGACCACAAAATACGAGCAGTACTTC. Encoded protein: CASSGGTTKYEQYF.

The chain couples TRBV12-3 or TRBV12-4 to TRBJ1-2, with TRBD1 identical over 11 bases. The V and J ends lost 6 bases and 4 bases, in that order; junction bases with no gene match: 10. The CDR3 consists of 16 residues. CDR3 nucleotide sequence: TGTGCCAGCAGGCACCGGGACAGGGGGGAGAGCTATGGCTACACCTTC. It is translated as CASRHRDRGESYGYTF.

The chain has TRBV5-1 and TRBJ2-1, with a tentative D call TRBD2 (6 bases). Looked up from germline, CDR1 is SGHRS and CDR2 is YFSETQ. This CDR3 has 14 amino acids. Trimming removed 4 bases from V and 5 bases from J, with 13 bases in between. CDR3 in DNA: TGCGCCAGCAGCGAACAGGCGGGAAACAATGAGCAGTTCTTC. Translation: CASSEQAGNNEQFF.

V gene TRBV12-3 or TRBV12-4 combines with J gene TRBJ2-7; tentatively, D is TRBD2 (7 bases). V lost 7 bases and J lost 3, with 19 bases in between. The length of the CDR3 is 15 residues. CDR3 coding DNA: TGTGCCAGCACCATGGGGGGGGGACACTGCTACGAGCAGTACTTC. Translation: CASTMGGGHCYEQYF.